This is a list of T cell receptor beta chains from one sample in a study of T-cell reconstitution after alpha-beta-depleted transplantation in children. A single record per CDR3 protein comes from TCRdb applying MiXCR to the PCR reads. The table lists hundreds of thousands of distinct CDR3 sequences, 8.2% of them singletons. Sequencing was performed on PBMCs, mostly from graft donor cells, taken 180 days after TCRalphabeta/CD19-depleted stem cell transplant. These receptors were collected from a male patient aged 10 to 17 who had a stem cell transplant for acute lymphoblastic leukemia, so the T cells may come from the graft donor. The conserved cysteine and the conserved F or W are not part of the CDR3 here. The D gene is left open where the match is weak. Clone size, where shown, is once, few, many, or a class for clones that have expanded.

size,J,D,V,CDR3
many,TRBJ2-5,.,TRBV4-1,ASSQVGGIETQY
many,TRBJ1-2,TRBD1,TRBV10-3,AISEPLQGAYT
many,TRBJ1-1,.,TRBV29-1,SVESTTTEAF
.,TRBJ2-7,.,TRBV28,ASSLSENSPHEQY
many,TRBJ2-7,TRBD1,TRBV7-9,ASTLDRTPYEQY
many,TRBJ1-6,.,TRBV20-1,SASTDRLGNSPLH
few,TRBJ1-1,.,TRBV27,ASSSRGGDEAF
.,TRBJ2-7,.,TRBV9,ASSALSSGWEDSYEQY
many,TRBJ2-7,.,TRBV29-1,SVEYGRSPGQLYEQY
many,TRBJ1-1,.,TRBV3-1,ASSQEEIEAF
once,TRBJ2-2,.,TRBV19,ASSIFGSVAANTGELF
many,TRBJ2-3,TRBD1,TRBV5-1,ASSARTGPTDTQY
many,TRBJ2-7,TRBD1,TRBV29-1,SVRDSIYEQY
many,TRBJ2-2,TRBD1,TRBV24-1,ATSVSPGQGNTGELF
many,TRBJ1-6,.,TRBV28,ASSLSHSNSPLH
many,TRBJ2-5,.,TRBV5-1,ASSLEGWRGETQY
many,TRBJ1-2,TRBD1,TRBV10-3,AISVGGTGGSIPYGYT
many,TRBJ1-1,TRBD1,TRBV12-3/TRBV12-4,ASSRQGVDTEAF
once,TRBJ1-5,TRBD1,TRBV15,ATRQTGTGGNKPQN
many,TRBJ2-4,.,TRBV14,ASSQIGYKNIQY
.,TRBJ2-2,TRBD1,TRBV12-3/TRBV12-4,ASTLRQGLTGELF
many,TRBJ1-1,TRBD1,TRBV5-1,ASSWTGLLNTEAF
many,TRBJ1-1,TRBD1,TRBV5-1,ASSGWTGKATEAF
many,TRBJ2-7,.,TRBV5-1,ASSLEGDPAYEQY
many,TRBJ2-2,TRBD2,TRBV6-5,ASSYGGLVNTGELF
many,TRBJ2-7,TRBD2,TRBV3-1,ASSHKGSGALGQY
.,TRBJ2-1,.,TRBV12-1,ASSQRGGWDEQF
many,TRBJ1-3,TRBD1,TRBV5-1,ASSVGQTSGNTIY
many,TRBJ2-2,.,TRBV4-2,ASSEDGITGELF
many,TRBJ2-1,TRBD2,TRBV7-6,ASSPGTKQF
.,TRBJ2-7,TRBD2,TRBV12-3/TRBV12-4,TFSPRTSGRKGSYEQY
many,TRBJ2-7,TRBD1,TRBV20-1,SARKQGADEQY
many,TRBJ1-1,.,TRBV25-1,ASTLADMNTEAF
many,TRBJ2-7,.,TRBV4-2,ASSQDLAGGYEQY
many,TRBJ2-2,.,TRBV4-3,ASSQDRWGFGELF
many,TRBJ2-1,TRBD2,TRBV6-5,ASSYGLAGGRVLINEQF
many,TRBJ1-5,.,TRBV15,ATSRDRGRQPQH
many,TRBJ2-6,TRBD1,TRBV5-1,ASSTGTGVRGANVLT
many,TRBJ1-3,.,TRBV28,ASSLPPVGGNTIY
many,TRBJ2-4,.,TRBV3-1,ASSPDHLAKNIQY
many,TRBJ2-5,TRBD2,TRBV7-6,ASSQGLAEETQY
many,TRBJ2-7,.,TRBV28,ASSPQGEQY
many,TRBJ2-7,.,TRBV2,ASSEDMGVEYEQY
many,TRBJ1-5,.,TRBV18,ASSPQPQH
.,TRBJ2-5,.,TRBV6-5,ASSYSQGGGGMETQY
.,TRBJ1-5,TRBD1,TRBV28,ASSLRGGWSNQPQH
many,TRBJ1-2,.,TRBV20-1,SARDGVVHGYT
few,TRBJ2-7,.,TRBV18,ASSPPRSFYEQY
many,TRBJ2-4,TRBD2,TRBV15,ATSRAFSGNNIQY
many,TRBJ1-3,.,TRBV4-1,ASSLKPQGSTLGNTIY
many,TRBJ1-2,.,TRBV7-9,ASSQYRDLGDGYT
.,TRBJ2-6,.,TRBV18,ASSPLGPGANVLT
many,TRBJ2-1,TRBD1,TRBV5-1,ASSFPGQGHNEQF
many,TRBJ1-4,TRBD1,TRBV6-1,ASSPSGTVNEKLF
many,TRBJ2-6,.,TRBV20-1,SARYQGPGANVLT
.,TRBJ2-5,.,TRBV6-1,ASSRRATWGETQY
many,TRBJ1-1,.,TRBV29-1,SVPATGTGRPEAF
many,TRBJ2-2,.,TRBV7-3,ASSPGVMNTGELF
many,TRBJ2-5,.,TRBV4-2,ASSQVAGGQETQY
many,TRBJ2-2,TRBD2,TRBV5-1,ASSQLAGVTGELF